This T cell receptor beta chain was sequenced in a study of molecular identifiers for immune sequencing clone quantification. Bulk TCR libraries were made with methods that had been previously described and with listed TCR primers. TCRdb processed the PCR reads anew with MiXCR; each CDR3 protein has one entry. Of 460,000 or so distinct CDR3 sequences in the sample, over 20% were seen once. Remarks on this clonotype: A much larger clone differs by one base, so this may be a read error.

Naive CD8 T cells were FACS-sorted by CD8+CD4-CCR7+CD45RA+ markers. The sample taken for sequencing was naive CD8+ T cells from blood, with Jurkat cell RNA spiked in. Sample subset: FACS-sorted CD8+CD4-CCR7+CD45RA+ naive T cells. This TCR derives from a human donor in good health. Some libraries in this study had Jurkat cell RNA spiked in.

CDR3: CSVVEENSYEQCF. The CDR3 nucleotides are TGCAGCGTTGTCGAGGAAAACTCCTACGAGCAGTGCTTC. The chain is built from TRBV29-1 and TRBJ2-7; unclear D gene. Germline CDR1 reads SQVTM; CDR2 reads ANQGSEA. This CDR3 has 13 residues.